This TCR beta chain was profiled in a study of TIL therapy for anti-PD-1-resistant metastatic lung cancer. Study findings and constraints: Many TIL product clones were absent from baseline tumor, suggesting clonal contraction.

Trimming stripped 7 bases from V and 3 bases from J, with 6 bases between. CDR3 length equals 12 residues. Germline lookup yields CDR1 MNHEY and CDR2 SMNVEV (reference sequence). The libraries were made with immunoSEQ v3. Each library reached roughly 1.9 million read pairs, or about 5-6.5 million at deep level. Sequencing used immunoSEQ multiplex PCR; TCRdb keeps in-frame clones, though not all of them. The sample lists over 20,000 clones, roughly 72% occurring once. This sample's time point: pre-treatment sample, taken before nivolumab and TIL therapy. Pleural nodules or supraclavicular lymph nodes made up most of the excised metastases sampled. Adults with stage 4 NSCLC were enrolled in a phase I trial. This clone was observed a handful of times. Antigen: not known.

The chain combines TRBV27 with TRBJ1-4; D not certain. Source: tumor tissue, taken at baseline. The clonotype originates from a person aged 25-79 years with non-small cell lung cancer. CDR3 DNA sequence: TGTGCCAGCAAGCAGGCTAATGAAAAACTGTTTTTT. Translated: CASKQANEKLFF. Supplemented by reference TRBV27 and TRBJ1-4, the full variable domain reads EAQVTQNPRYLITVTGKKLTVTCSQNMNHEYMSWYRQDPGLGLRQIYYSMNVEVTDKGDVPEGYKVSRKEKRNFPLILESPSPNQTSLYFCASKQANEKLFFGSGTQLSVL.